What follows are 30 T cell receptor beta chains derived from one specimen sequenced in a study of cytotoxic CD8 clonotypes in ibrutinib-treated CLL. Using immunoSEQ multiplex PCR, the repertoire was profiled, and TCRdb retains in-frame clones only, with some absent. This table holds more than 150,000 clones, about 72% found once. The sample was PBMCs, taken after 24 months of ibrutinib treatment. These receptors were obtained from a human donor with chronic lymphocytic leukemia.

The chain recombines TRBV5-8 with TRBJ1-5; D remains ambiguous. This CDR3 spans 13 amino acids. The germline V gene has CDR1 SGHTS and CDR2 YDEGEE. V dropped 2 bases and J dropped 3 bases, with 6 bases sitting between them. This CDR3 reads CASSFGLNQPQHF. The CDR3 DNA reads as TGTGCCAGCAGCTTCGGACTCAATCAGCCCCAGCATTTT.

This clone was observed a single time. This chain joins TRBV10-3 and TRBJ1-2; 7 bases line up with TRBD1. Germline CDR1 and CDR2: ENHRY and SYGVKD. This CDR3 region has 15 residues. J was trimmed by 4 bases and V by 5 bases; bases with no gene match: 10. CDR3 DNA: TGTGCCATCAGTACAACAGGGGAGAGAAGCTATGGCTACACCTTC. Protein: CAISTTGERSYGYTF.

This chain links TRBV7-9 with TRBJ2-7; 9 bases are shared with TRBD1. Germline loops: CDR1 SEHNR, CDR2 FQNEAQ (reference sequence). The CDR3 contains 15 residues. Trimming cost V 4 bases and J 6 bases; bases outside gene matches: 10. CDR3 nucleotide sequence: TGTGCCAGCAGCTCAAGAACCGGGACAGGGTTCGAGCAGTACTTC. This codes for CASSSRTGTGFEQYF.

The chain carries TRBV27 and TRBJ1-5; D is perhaps TRBD1 (6 bases). There are 16 residues in the CDR3. Germline CDR1 is MNHEY and CDR2 is SMNVEV (reference sequence). V dropped 0 bases and J dropped 4 bases, with 13 bases sitting between them. CDR3 sequence: CASSLSFTGINQPQHF. CDR3 coding DNA: TGTGCCAGCAGTTTATCGTTTACAGGGATAAATCAGCCCCAGCATTTT.

This chain links TRBV29-1 with TRBJ2-1, with D uncertain. Germline values: CDR1 SQVTM, CDR2 ANQGSEA. Trimming cost V 1 base and J 3 bases, with 4 bases left between them. The CDR3 loop spans 12 amino acids. The CDR3 region is CSVEVSYNEQFF. Written as DNA, the CDR3 is TGCAGCGTTGAAGTTAGCTACAATGAGCAGTTCTTC.

The V call is TRBV7-2, the J call TRBJ2-7, with a weak D call TRBD2 (5 bases). Germline CDR1 SGHTA, CDR2 FQGNSA. Trimming took 2 bases from V and 1 from J, leaving 12 bases between them. The CDR3 is made up of 15 amino acids. CDR3 in amino acids: CASSLPGSRSYEQYF. DNA for the CDR3: TGTGCCAGCAGCTTACCGGGGTCACGTTCCTACGAGCAGTACTTC.

This clone was found a few times. The chain employs TRBV27 and TRBJ2-7; D might be TRBD2 (5 bases). Germline CDR1 MNHEY, CDR2 SMNVEV (reference sequence). The CDR3 runs 11 residues. The V end was cut by 8 bases, the J end by 6 bases, with 11 bases between. DNA for the CDR3: TGTGCCAGCCGACGAGGGAGCGAGCAGTACTTC. Translation gives CASRRGSEQYF.

V is TRBV2 and J is TRBJ2-5; 7 bases match TRBD1. CDR3 length: 16 amino acids. CDR1 is SNHLY, CDR2 FYNNEI, per germline. V shed 3 bases and J 4 bases; nucleotides not matched to a gene: 11. The CDR3 DNA reads TGTGCCAGCAGTGAGAGACAGGGCAGAATCGGAGAGACCCAGTACTTC. This encodes CASSERQGRIGETQYF.

The chain uses TRBV19 and TRBJ1-1, with 11 bases matching TRBD1. The CDR3 extends over 17 amino acids. The junction had 11 bases not matched to a gene; V was cut back by 5 bases and J by 3 bases. CDR1 is LNHDA, CDR2 SQIVND, per germline (reference sequence). The CDR3 reads CASSQRTGGVIDTEAFF. DNA for the CDR3: TGTGCCAGTAGTCAAAGGACAGGGGGCGTAATAGACACTGAAGCTTTCTTT.

This rearrangement joins TRBV5-1 to TRBJ2-2; 8 bases match TRBD2. Germline V gene sequence: CDR1 SGHRS, CDR2 YFSETQ. The CDR3 length is 17 residues. V lost 5 bases and J lost 5; bases outside the gene matches: 14. This chain's CDR3 is CASRSTSGLLITGELFF. In nucleotides, the CDR3 is TGCGCCAGCAGGTCTACTAGCGGTCTACTCATAACCGGGGAGCTGTTTTTT.

This clone was counted between two and nine times. The rearrangement links TRBV7-9 to TRBJ2-3; D possibly corresponds to TRBD2 (6 bases). Trimming removed 5 bases from V and 0 bases from J, with 12 bases in between. Looked up from germline, CDR1 is SEHNR and CDR2 is FQNEAQ (reference sequence). This CDR3 is 15 amino acids long. CDR3 residues: CASSRRLASTDTQYF. The CDR3 DNA is TGTGCCAGCAGCCGCCGCCTAGCGAGCACAGATACGCAGTATTTT. The full variable domain, completed using reference TRBV7-9 and TRBJ2-3, is DTGVSQNPRHKITKRGQNVTFRCDPISEHNRLYWYRQTLGQGPEFLTYFQNEAQLEKSRLLSDRFSAERPKGSFSTLEIQRTEQGDSAMYLCASSRRLASTDTQYFGPGTRLTVL.

The V gene is TRBV13, the J gene TRBJ2-1, with 9 bases identical to TRBD2. V trimming: 6 bases; J trimming: 7 bases; junction bases outside the gene matches: 4. The CDR3 has 13 amino acids. Looked up from germline, CDR1 is PRHDT and CDR2 is FYEKMQ (reference sequence). The DNA for the CDR3 is TGTGCCAGCAGTAGGACTAGCGTTAATGAGCAGTTCTTC. This codes for CASSRTSVNEQFF.

The J gene is TRBJ1-1, the V gene TRBV28; D is unresolved. The germline gives CDR1 MDHEN, CDR2 SYDVKM. The V and J ends lost 8 bases and 3 bases respectively, with 16 bases between them. The CDR3 length is 14 residues. The CDR3 bases are TGTGCCAGCCTTCAGGCGGGGTCGTACACTGAAGCTTTCTTT. Its protein product is CASLQAGSYTEAFF.

This clone showed up just a few times. The chain employs TRBV19 and TRBJ1-2, with D unresolved. CDR1 LNHDA and CDR2 SQIVND come from the germline V gene (reference sequence). This CDR3 spans 15 amino acids. The V gene lost 7 bases and the J gene lost 2 bases, with 17 bases spanning the gap. The CDR3 spells CASNPGRRANYGYTF. CDR3 bases: TGTGCCAGTAACCCCGGGAGGAGGGCGAACTATGGCTACACCTTC.

This rearrangement joins TRBV14 to TRBJ1-3, with D unclear. The CDR3 totals 13 residues. The germline V gene has CDR1 SGHDN and CDR2 FVKESK. V was pared by 0 bases and J by 2 bases, with 2 bases between. Here the CDR3 reads CASSQDPGNTIYF. CDR3 in DNA: TGTGCCAGCAGCCAAGATCCTGGAAACACCATATATTTT.

This chain uses TRBV6-1 with TRBJ2-3, with D possibly being TRBD1 (5 bases). This CDR3 spans 13 amino acids. The V gene's germline CDR1 is MNHNS and CDR2 SASEGT. Trimming stripped 9 bases from V and 0 bases from J, with 10 bases between. CDR3 in amino acids: CASKQASTDTQYF. As DNA, the CDR3 is TGTGCCAGTAAACAGGCCAGCACAGATACGCAGTATTTT.

This clone came up a few times. This rearrangement joins TRBV15 to TRBJ1-1, with TRBD1 identical over 7 bases. V was pared by 8 bases and J by 1 base, with 4 bases of the junction left unmatched. The CDR3 loop spans 13 amino acids. Germline CDR1 and CDR2: LNHNV and YYDKDF (reference sequence). The CDR3 nucleotides are TGTGCCACCTTGGGACAGAGGAACACTGAAGCTTTCTTT. Translation: CATLGQRNTEAFF.

V gene TRBV9 combines with J gene TRBJ2-2; D is perhaps TRBD2 (6 bases). The CDR3 is 13 amino acids. The germline V gene has CDR1 SGDLS and CDR2 YYNGEE. The V and J ends lost 8 bases and 8 bases respectively, with 16 bases between them. CDR3 nucleotides: TGTGCCAGTACCGGGACTCACCCTGGGGAGCTGTTTTTT. Encoded protein: CASTGTHPGELFF.

The J gene is TRBJ2-7, the V gene TRBV9; 9 bases agree with TRBD1. The germline V gene has CDR1 SGDLS and CDR2 YYNGEE. V lost 0 bases and J lost 3; bases outside the gene matches: 4. The CDR3 covers 15 residues. Here the CDR3 reads CASSVGQGVYYEQYF. The DNA of the CDR3 is TGTGCCAGCAGCGTAGGACAGGGGGTCTACTACGAGCAGTACTTC. Variable domain in full (rest from reference TRBV9 and TRBJ2-7): DSGVTQTPKHLITATGQRVTLRCSPRSGDLSVYWYQQSLDQGLQFLIQYYNGEERAKGNILERFSAQQFPDLHSELNLSSLELGDSALYFCASSVGQGVYYEQYFGPGTRLTVT.

This clone was seen just once. This sequence joins TRBV5-6 and TRBJ2-7; no clear D. V dropped 4 bases and J dropped 3 bases, with 11 bases sitting between them. CDR1 SGHDT and CDR2 YYEEEE come from the germline V gene. The CDR3 loop spans 13 amino acids. DNA of the CDR3: TGTGCCAGCAGCAAGGTTTCCGTCTACGAGCAGTACTTC. As protein: CASSKVSVYEQYF.

This chain connects TRBV14 to TRBJ2-7, with unresolved D. The CDR3 extends over 12 amino acids. Germline CDR1 SGHDN, CDR2 FVKESK. Trimming shortened V by 3 bases and J by 2 bases, and 5 bases separated the two germline ends. CDR3 amino acids: CASSQVTYEQYF. In DNA, the CDR3 is TGTGCCAGCAGCCAGGTAACCTACGAGCAGTACTTC.

The V gene is TRBV5-1, the J gene TRBJ2-1; TRBD2 agrees at 11 bases. V lost 6 bases and J lost 10; bases outside the gene matches: 15. From germline, CDR1 is SGHRS and CDR2 YFSETQ. The CDR3 has 16 amino acids. The CDR3 region is CASTTDNSGRAEEQFF. The DNA for the CDR3 is TGCGCCAGCACCACAGATAATAGCGGGAGGGCCGAAGAGCAGTTCTTC. Variable domain in full (rest from reference TRBV5-1 and TRBJ2-1): KAGVTQTPRYLIKTRGQQVTLSCSPISGHRSVSWYQQTPGQGLQFLFEYFSETQRNKGNFPGRFSGRQFSNSRSEMNVSTLELGDSALYLCASTTDNSGRAEEQFFGPGTRLTVL.

The gene calls are TRBV6-1 and TRBJ1-1; D is ambiguous. The CDR3 loop spans 14 amino acids. Trimming cost V 3 bases and J 3 bases, with 11 bases left between them. Per germline, CDR1 MNHNS and CDR2 SASEGT. The DNA of the CDR3 is TGTGCCAGCAGTGAGGCCCCCTACTACACTGAAGCTTTCTTT. Its protein is CASSEAPYYTEAFF.

The chain joins TRBV27 to TRBJ2-1; no clear D gene. CDR1 MNHEY and CDR2 SMNVEV come from the germline V gene (reference sequence). The V end lost 8 bases, the J end lost 4 bases, and 12 bases lay between the germline ends. CDR3 size: 13 residues. The CDR3 bases are TGTGCCAGCTGCCCGGTGAGTTACAATGAGCAGTTCTTC. Translating gives CASCPVSYNEQFF.

The rearrangement uses TRBV14 and TRBJ2-3; 14 bases map to TRBD2. This CDR3 is built from 19 residues. V shed 2 bases, J shed 4 bases, and the junction held 11 bases outside the gene matches. The germline gives CDR1 SGHDN, CDR2 FVKESK. The CDR3 reads CASSQFGTSGGGVADTQYF. CDR3 nucleotides: TGTGCCAGCAGCCAATTTGGGACTAGCGGGGGAGGTGTCGCAGATACGCAGTATTTT.

The CDR3 DNA reads as TGTGCCTGGAGTGTATCCCGGTCGGATGAAAAACTGTTTTTT. It yields the protein CAWSVSRSDEKLFF. The V gene is TRBV30, the J gene TRBJ1-4, with unresolved D. Germline V lookup: CDR1 GTSNPN, CDR2 SVGIG (reference sequence). V lost 0 bases and J lost 6, with 11 bases in between. This CDR3 comprises 14 residues.

The genes are TRBV2 and TRBJ2-7; unclear D gene. Germline CDR1 SNHLY, CDR2 FYNNEI. V was clipped by 1 base and J by 1 base, with 11 bases between them. CDR3 size: 15 residues. CDR3 loop: CASSEGPMVSYEQYF. The CDR3 DNA reads as TGTGCCAGCAGTGAAGGCCCGATGGTATCCTACGAGCAGTACTTC.

This clone came up a few times. The chain is built from TRBV30 and TRBJ2-1; 7 nucleotides match TRBD2. The germline V gene encodes CDR1 GTSNPN and CDR2 SVGIG (reference sequence). With V trimmed by 1 base and J by 3 bases, 3 bases remained unmatched. This CDR3 comprises 14 residues. CDR3 residues: CAWSGLAVYNEQFF. In DNA form, the CDR3 reads TGTGCCTGGAGTGGGCTAGCGGTCTACAATGAGCAGTTCTTC.

The gene calls are TRBV6-1 and TRBJ2-7, with D perhaps matching TRBD2 (5 bases). Germline V CDR1 and CDR2: MNHNS, SASEGT. The CDR3 contains 11 residues. Trimming shortened V by 3 bases and J by 9 bases, and 9 bases separated the two germline ends. CDR3: CASSDGLGQYF. CDR3 DNA sequence: TGTGCCAGCAGTGATGGACTGGGGCAGTACTTC.

This chain connects TRBV27 to TRBJ1-2; possible D gene TRBD1, 6 bases. V lost 5 bases, J lost 6 bases, and 19 bases lay in between. The CDR3 has 15 residues. Germline CDR1 is MNHEY and CDR2 is SMNVEV (reference sequence). The CDR3 nucleotides read TGTGCCAGCAGTCTAGTCTTGGGGGGCGGGAATGGCTACACCTTC. It specifies CASSLVLGGGNGYTF.